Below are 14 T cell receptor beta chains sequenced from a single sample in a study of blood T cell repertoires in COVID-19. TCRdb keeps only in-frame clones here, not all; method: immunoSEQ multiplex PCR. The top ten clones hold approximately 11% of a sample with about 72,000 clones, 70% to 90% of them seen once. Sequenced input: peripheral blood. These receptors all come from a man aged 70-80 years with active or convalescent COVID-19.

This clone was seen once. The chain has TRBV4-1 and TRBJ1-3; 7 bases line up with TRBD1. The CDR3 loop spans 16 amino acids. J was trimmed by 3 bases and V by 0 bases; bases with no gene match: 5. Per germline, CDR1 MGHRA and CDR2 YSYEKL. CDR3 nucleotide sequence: TGCGCCAGCAGCCAAGACACAGGGGAAGTTGGAAACACCATATATTTT. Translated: CASSQDTGEVGNTIYF.

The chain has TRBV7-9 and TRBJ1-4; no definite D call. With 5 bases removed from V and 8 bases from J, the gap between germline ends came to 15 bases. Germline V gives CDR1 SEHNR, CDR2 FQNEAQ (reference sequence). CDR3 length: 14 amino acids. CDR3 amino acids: CASSLGLPEEKLFF. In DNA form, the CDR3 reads TGTGCCAGCAGCCTAGGACTGCCGGAGGAAAAACTGTTTTTT.

The CDR3 DNA reads TGTGCCACCAGTCCAGCGGGAGGGCCACAGGAGCTGTTTTTT. It yields the protein CATSPAGGPQELFF. V gene TRBV24-1 combines with J gene TRBJ2-2; 10 bases are shared with TRBD2. Germline V CDR1 and CDR2: KGHDR, SFDVKD. The ends lost 6 bases at V and 10 bases at J; junction bases unmatched: 7. This CDR3 region has 14 residues.

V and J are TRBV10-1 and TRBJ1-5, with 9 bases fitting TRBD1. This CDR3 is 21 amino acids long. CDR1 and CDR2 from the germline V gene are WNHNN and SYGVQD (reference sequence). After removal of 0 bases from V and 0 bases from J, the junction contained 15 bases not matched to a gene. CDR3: CASSESSDGTGIPYSNQPQHF. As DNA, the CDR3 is TGCGCCAGCAGTGAGTCTTCCGACGGGACAGGGATACCCTATAGCAATCAGCCCCAGCATTTT.

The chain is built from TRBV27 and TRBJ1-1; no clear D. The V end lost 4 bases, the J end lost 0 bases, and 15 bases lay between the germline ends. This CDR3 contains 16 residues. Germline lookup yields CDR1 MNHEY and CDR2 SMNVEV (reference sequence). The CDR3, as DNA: TGTGCCAGCAGTTCTAGCATACAGAACTTGAACACTGAAGCTTTCTTT. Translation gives CASSSSIQNLNTEAFF.

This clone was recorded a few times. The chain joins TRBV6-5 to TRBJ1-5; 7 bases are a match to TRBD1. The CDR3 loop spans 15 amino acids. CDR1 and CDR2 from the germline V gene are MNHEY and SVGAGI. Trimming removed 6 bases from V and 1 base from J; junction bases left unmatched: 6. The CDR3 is CASRRQGGSNQPQHF. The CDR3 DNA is TGTGCCAGCAGGAGACAGGGCGGGAGCAATCAGCCCCAGCATTTT.

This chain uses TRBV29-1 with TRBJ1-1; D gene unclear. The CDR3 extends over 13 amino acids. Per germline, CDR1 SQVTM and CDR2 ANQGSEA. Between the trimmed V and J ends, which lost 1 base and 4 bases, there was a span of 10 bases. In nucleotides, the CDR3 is TGCAGCGTTGAAGGCGTGACTCGCACTGAAGCTTTCTTT. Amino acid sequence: CSVEGVTRTEAFF.

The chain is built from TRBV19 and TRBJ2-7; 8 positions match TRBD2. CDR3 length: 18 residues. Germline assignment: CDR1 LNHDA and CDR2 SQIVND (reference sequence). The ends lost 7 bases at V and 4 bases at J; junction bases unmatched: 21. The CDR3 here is CASTKLFIGTSDSYEQYF. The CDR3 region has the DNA TGTGCCAGTACCAAATTGTTTATTGGGACTAGTGACTCTTACGAGCAGTACTTC.

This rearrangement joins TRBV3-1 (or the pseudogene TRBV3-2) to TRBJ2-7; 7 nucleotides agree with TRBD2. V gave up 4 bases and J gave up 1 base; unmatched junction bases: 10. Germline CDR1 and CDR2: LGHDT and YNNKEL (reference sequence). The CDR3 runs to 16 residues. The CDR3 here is CASSPAGGSGSYEQYF. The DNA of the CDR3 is TGTGCCAGCAGCCCAGCCGGCGGTAGCGGGTCCTACGAGCAGTACTTC.

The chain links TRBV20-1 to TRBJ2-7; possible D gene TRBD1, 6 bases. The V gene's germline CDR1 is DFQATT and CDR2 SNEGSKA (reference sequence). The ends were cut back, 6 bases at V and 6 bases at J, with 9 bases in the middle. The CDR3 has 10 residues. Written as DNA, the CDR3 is TGCAGTGCCATGGACAGCGAGCAGTACTTC. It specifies CSAMDSEQYF.

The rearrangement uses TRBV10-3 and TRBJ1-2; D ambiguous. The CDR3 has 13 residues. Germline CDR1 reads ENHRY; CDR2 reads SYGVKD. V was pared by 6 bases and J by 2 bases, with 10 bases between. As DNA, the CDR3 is TGTGCCATCAGAGCTGAGGGAAACTATGGCTACACCTTC. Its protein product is CAIRAEGNYGYTF.

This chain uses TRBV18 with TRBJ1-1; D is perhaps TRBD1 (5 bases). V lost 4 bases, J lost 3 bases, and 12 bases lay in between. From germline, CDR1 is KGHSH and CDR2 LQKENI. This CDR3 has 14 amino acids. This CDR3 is CASSLLGGDTEAFF. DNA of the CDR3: TGTGCCAGCTCACTCCTGGGGGGGGACACTGAAGCTTTCTTT.

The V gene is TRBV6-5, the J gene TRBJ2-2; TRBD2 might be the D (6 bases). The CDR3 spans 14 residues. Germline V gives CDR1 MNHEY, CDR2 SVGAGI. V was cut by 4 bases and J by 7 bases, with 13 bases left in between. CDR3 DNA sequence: TGTGCCAGCAGTTGGACGGTCGGGAGCGGGGAGCTGTTTTTT. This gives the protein CASSWTVGSGELFF.

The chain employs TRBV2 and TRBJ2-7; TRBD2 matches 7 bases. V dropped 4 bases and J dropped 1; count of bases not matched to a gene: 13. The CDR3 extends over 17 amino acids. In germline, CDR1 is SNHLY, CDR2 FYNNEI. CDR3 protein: CASSGRSIAGSSYEQYF. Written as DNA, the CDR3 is TGTGCCAGCAGTGGTCGCAGCATAGCGGGTTCATCCTACGAGCAGTACTTC.